The TCR beta chain under discussion was sequenced for a study of blood T cells in healthy people across ages. Germline values: CDR1 MNHEY, CDR2 SMNVEV (reference sequence). The length of the CDR3 is 13 residues. V was shortened by 6 bases and J by 2 bases, with 10 bases between the two germline ends. Study-level findings and limits: Strong correlation existed between TCR beta diversity and naive T cell percentage. Reliance upon unsorted PBMCs precluded definitive naive versus antigen-experienced comparison.

Together with a sample-barcoded 5' primer, a J-beta primer mix was included in a second PCR lasting roughly 7 to 11 cycles. Each of the cDNA molecules was tagged by a template-switch adaptor with 12 random nucleotides. TCRdb analysed the 5' RACE reads with MiXCR anew, one entry per CDR3 protein. The table lists some 1,500,000 distinct CDR3 sequences, less than 45% of them singletons. This clonotype was observed at least ten times. Its specificity is unknown. Extracted total RNA amounted to at least 5 micrograms for each sample. What was sequenced was blood. The source of this sequence is a young woman in good health. The chain employs TRBV27 and TRBJ1-2; D may be TRBD1 (6 bases). The CDR3 DNA is TGTGCCAGCAGCGTACAGGGCAACTATGGCTACACCTTC. It specifies CASSVQGNYGYTF.